A single count supports the clone carrying this TCR beta chain. The antigen is not known. A much larger clonotype is one base distant, so this may be a read error. These data originate in a study of response to subunit inactivated influenza vaccine. General study results and limits: The authors offered the suggestion that each seasonal influenza vaccination recruits few new T cells.

Each CDR3 protein gets one entry after TCRdb re-called the RT-PCR reads with MiXCR. The sample yields 600,000 to 700,000 distinct CDR3 sequences, less than 15% seen once. Sequencing was performed on PBMCs from blood, taken 14 to 15 days before vaccination. This clonotype originated in a man in his fifties who received an inactivated influenza vaccine.

CDR3 sequence: CASGPGLAGGENIQYF. CDR3 sequence (DNA): TGTGCCAGCGGCCCAGGACTAGCGGGAGGGGAAAACATTCAGTACTTC. The chain couples TRBV11-3 to TRBJ2-4; 15 nucleotides line up with TRBD2. The CDR3 is made up of 16 amino acids. V gave up 8 bases and J gave up 5 bases; unmatched junction bases: 7. Germline assignment: CDR1 SGHNT and CDR2 YENEEA.